The 5 T cell receptor beta chains given below trace back to one sample, sequenced in a study of blood T cell repertoires in COVID-19. Clones were read by immunoSEQ multiplex PCR, and TCRdb kept only the in-frame ones, dropping some. Altogether about 180,000 clones are present, about 87% being singletons, with the ten largest covering approximately 2.7%. Material for sequencing was peripheral blood. The receptors come from a man aged 40-55 years with active or convalescent COVID-19.

This rearrangement joins TRBV6-5 to TRBJ1-2; D gene ambiguous. This CDR3 contains 14 residues. V was clipped by 7 bases and J by 3 bases, with 15 bases between them. Germline assignment: CDR1 MNHEY and CDR2 SVGAGI. The CDR3 spells CASTPGGTDYGYTF. Here the CDR3 DNA reads TGTGCCAGCACTCCCGGAGGTACTGACTATGGCTACACCTTC.

The chain uses TRBV19 and TRBJ1-5; D unclear. Trimming pared 3 bases from V and 1 base from J, leaving 10 bases between. The CDR3 is 15 residues long. Looked up from germline, CDR1 is LNHDA and CDR2 is SQIVND (reference sequence). CDR3 loop: CASSISQRSNQPQHF. The CDR3 nucleotides read TGTGCCAGTAGTATCTCCCAGCGAAGCAATCAGCCCCAGCATTTT.

The rearrangement joins TRBV9 to TRBJ2-2, with D tentatively TRBD1 (7 bases). This CDR3 has 16 residues. Germline assignment: CDR1 SGDLS and CDR2 YYNGEE. Trimming cost V 3 bases and J 2 bases, with 14 bases left between them. In DNA form, the CDR3 reads TGTGCCAGCAGCGGAGGGGGGACAGCAAACACCGGGGAGCTGTTTTTT. The encoded protein is CASSGGGTANTGELFF.

This clone came up once. V gene TRBV5-6 combines with J gene TRBJ2-6; no definite D call. Germline V gene sequence: CDR1 SGHDT, CDR2 YYEEEE. CDR3 length: 16 amino acids. Trimming shortened V by 2 bases and J by 0 bases, and 9 bases separated the two germline ends. The CDR3 loop reads CASSLTVVSGANVLTF. The DNA for the CDR3 is TGTGCCAGCAGCTTAACGGTGGTCTCTGGGGCCAACGTCCTGACTTTC. Drawing the rest from reference TRBV5-6 and TRBJ2-6, the complete variable domain is DAGVTQSPTHLIKTRGQQVTLRCSPKSGHDTVSWYQQALGQGPQFIFQYYEEEERQRGNFPDRFSGHQFPNYSSELNVNALLLGDSALYLCASSLTVVSGANVLTFGAGSRLTVL.

The chain has TRBV30 and TRBJ1-2; D ambiguous. CDR3 size: 13 residues. The germline V gene has CDR1 GTSNPN and CDR2 SVGIG (reference sequence). V lost 1 base and J 2 bases, leaving 8 bases between the germline ends. The CDR3 reads CAWSATENYGYTF. CDR3 sequence (DNA): TGTGCCTGGAGTGCTACAGAGAACTATGGCTACACCTTC.